The clone carrying this TCR beta chain was seen only once. Its antigen is undetermined. The entry originates in a study of T cell responses to AZD1222 COVID-19 vaccine. Study findings and constraints: Repertoires in all cases were sampled only once the peak T cell response had passed. Spike-specific TCR breadth and depth were elevated following two AZD1222 doses. The donors showed a predominance of white British ancestry and of females, with possible underestimation of clonal diversity.

Produced via immunoSEQ multiplex PCR; TCRdb's table is partial and in-frame only. The sample includes around 140,000 clones, approximately 85% seen only once; the top ten take approximately 5.6%. CDR3 size: 12 residues. Germline lookup yields CDR1 MDHEN and CDR2 SYDVKM. V lost 6 bases to trimming and J lost 8 bases, with 13 bases between them. This TCR derives from an adult who received the MenACWY meningococcal vaccine as a control. J is TRBJ1-1 and V is TRBV28, with D unclear. Source: peripheral blood, taken 28 days after the second dose of the MenACWY control vaccine. CDR3 amino acids: CASRNSATEAFF. The CDR3 nucleotides are TGTGCCAGCAGAAACTCGGCCACCGAAGCTTTCTTT.